Following are 13 T cell receptor beta chains from one sample sequenced in a study of blood T cell repertoires in COVID-19. TCRdb's table, derived via immunoSEQ multiplex PCR, lists solely in-frame clones and lacks some. The sample lists some 100,000 clones; around 85% were seen once. Sequencing input: peripheral blood. These TCRs come from a woman in her seventies with active or convalescent COVID-19.

The genes are TRBV6-5 and TRBJ1-1, with D unresolved. V shed 4 bases and J shed 8 bases, with 11 bases lying between them. Germline CDR1 and CDR2: MNHEY and SVGAGI. The CDR3 totals 12 residues. CDR3 sequence reads: CASSSTALEAFF. CDR3 DNA: TGTGCCAGCAGTTCAACAGCCCTGGAAGCTTTCTTT.

The V call is TRBV7-2, the J call TRBJ1-6, with 9 bases fitting TRBD1. Germline V gene data show CDR1 as SGHTA and CDR2 as FQGNSA. The V segment lost 5 bases and the J segment 3 bases; nucleotides outside the gene matches: 5. This CDR3 is 16 amino acids long. The CDR3, as DNA: TGTGCCAGCAGCGACGACAGGGGGGTCTATAATTCACCCCTCCACTTT. Translation gives CASSDDRGVYNSPLHF.

The genes are TRBV3-1 (or the pseudogene TRBV3-2) and TRBJ1-6; weak D call: TRBD1 (6 bases). V gave up 1 base and J gave up 8 bases, with 12 bases separating them. The CDR3 extends over 15 amino acids. Looked up from germline, CDR1 is LGHDT and CDR2 is YNNKEL (reference sequence). The CDR3 region has the DNA TGTGCCAGCAGCCAAGGGTCAGGGGTGGATTCACCCCTCCACTTT. This translates into CASSQGSGVDSPLHF.

This clone appeared once. The rearrangement links TRBV3-1 (or the pseudogene TRBV3-2) to TRBJ2-3, with TRBD1 identical over 8 bases. Germline V gene data show CDR1 as LGHDT and CDR2 as YNNKEL (reference sequence). The CDR3 covers 14 residues. Trimming cost V 2 bases and J 8 bases; bases outside gene matches: 6. The CDR3 region has the DNA TGTGCCAGCAGCCAACGCGACGGACAGGGTACGCAGTATTTT. Its translation is CASSQRDGQGTQYF.

This clone was seen just once. V and J are TRBV19 and TRBJ1-3; no clear D gene. The CDR3 sequence is 13 residues long. CDR1 is LNHDA, CDR2 SQIVND, per germline (reference sequence). Between the trimmed V and J ends, which lost 8 bases and 0 bases, there was a span of 8 bases. CDR3 residues: CASAQNSGNTIYF. DNA for the CDR3: TGTGCCAGTGCACAGAACTCTGGAAACACCATATATTTT.

The chain links TRBV7-2 to TRBJ2-1, with D tentatively TRBD1 (6 bases). The germline V gene encodes CDR1 SGHTA and CDR2 FQGNSA. Between the trimmed V and J ends, which lost 5 bases and 0 bases, there was a span of 11 bases. The CDR3 loop spans 15 amino acids. CDR3 DNA: TGTGCCAGCAGCAGGACAGTAAGCTCCTACAATGAGCAGTTCTTC. It yields the protein CASSRTVSSYNEQFF.

There are a few counts of this clone. This chain uses TRBV19 with TRBJ1-5, with a tentative D call TRBD1 (5 bases). Trimming stripped 7 bases from V and 2 bases from J, with 9 bases between. CDR3 length: 13 residues. The V gene's germline CDR1 is LNHDA and CDR2 SQIVND (reference sequence). DNA for the CDR3: TGTGCCAGTACAGGGCTGGGCAATCAGCCCCAGCATTTT. Translating it yields CASTGLGNQPQHF.

This chain joins TRBV21-1 and TRBJ1-5; no DNA check was done on the table's D call, TRBD1. TRBV21-1 is given as a pseudogene. The CDR3 runs 15 residues. This CDR3 is CASSKRPGFNQPQHF. Written as DNA, the CDR3 is TGTGCCAGCAGCAAAAGGCCAGGGTTCAATCAGCCCCAGCATTTT.

The V and J genes are TRBV6-5 and TRBJ2-4; a weak D match, TRBD2 (6 bases). Trimming shortened V by 5 bases and J by 1 base, and 9 bases separated the two germline ends. Germline V gives CDR1 MNHEY, CDR2 SVGAGI. The CDR3 is made up of 14 amino acids. CDR3 protein: CASSREPAKNIQYF. CDR3 coding DNA: TGTGCCAGCAGTCGGGAGCCGGCCAAAAACATTCAGTACTTC.

The J gene is TRBJ1-2, the V gene TRBV28; TRBD1 matches 7 bases. V was clipped by 4 bases and J by 8 bases; unmatched bases: 7. The germline CDR1 and CDR2 sequences are MDHEN and SYDVKM. The CDR3 covers 13 residues. CDR3 coding DNA: TGTGCCAGCAGTTCCTTACAGGGGCGGGGCTACACCTTC. It translates to CASSSLQGRGYTF.

The V and J genes are TRBV9 and TRBJ2-7; 7 nucleotides match TRBD2. The germline CDR1 and CDR2 sequences are SGDLS and YYNGEE. V dropped 0 bases and J dropped 2; count of bases not matched to a gene: 5. There are 15 residues in the CDR3. The CDR3 region has the DNA TGTGCCAGCAGCGTAGCCGGGACTAACCCCTACGAGCAGTACTTC. Protein sequence: CASSVAGTNPYEQYF.

The rearrangement links TRBV6-1 to TRBJ1-3; D uncertain. This CDR3 is 15 amino acids long. Germline CDR1 MNHNS, CDR2 SASEGT. V was shortened by 1 base and J by 4 bases, with 11 bases between the two germline ends. The CDR3 sequence: CASSEVGSLGNTIYF. The CDR3, as DNA: TGTGCCAGCAGTGAAGTGGGCAGCCTAGGAAACACCATATATTTT.

The J gene is TRBJ2-1, the V gene TRBV7-9; 12 bases are a match to TRBD2. This CDR3 has 15 amino acids. The germline CDR1 and CDR2 sequences are SEHNR and FQNEAQ (reference sequence). V was clipped by 3 bases and J by 4 bases; unmatched bases: 1. The CDR3 is CASSFGTSGYNEQFF. In nucleotides, the CDR3 is TGTGCCAGCAGCTTTGGGACTAGCGGGTACAATGAGCAGTTCTTC.